This entry concerns a single T cell receptor (beta chain). The sample belongs to a study of blood T cell repertoires in COVID-19. Turning to the study itself: Donors of Cohort 3 who recovered were those that had two negative PCRs, clearance, or symptom resolution. PBMCs, B-cell-depleted T cells, or T cells were the source of the cDNA or gDNA that made up the material.

Participants' reported clinical history set cohort assignment. TCRdb keeps only in-frame clones here, not all; method: immunoSEQ multiplex PCR. This sample yields more than 120,000 clones, of which nearly 85% are seen a single time; roughly 3.9% belongs to the top ten. The V gene's germline CDR1 is MNHEY and CDR2 SVGAGI. The junction had 2 bases not matched to a gene; V was cut back by 0 bases and J by 0 bases. CDR3 length: 15 amino acids. The sequence came from a man in his forties or fifties in a cohort exposed to, infected with or recovered from COVID-19 (not recorded which). The sequencing sample was made of PBMCs or T cells enriched from blood (not recorded which). V gene TRBV6-5 combines with J gene TRBJ2-7; TRBD1 matches at 7 bases. CDR3 sequence reads: CASSYSTGYSYEQYF. As DNA, the CDR3 is TGTGCCAGCAGTTACTCGACAGGGTACTCCTACGAGCAGTACTTC.